One and the same sample provided the 17 T cell receptor beta chains below, sequenced in a study of CD8+ T cells in alopecia areata. Investigators isolated RNA and reverse transcribed it into cDNA to act as the sequencing template. The repertoire was sequenced with immunoSEQ multiplex PCR; TCRdb's copy has only in-frame clones and lacks some. This sample has roughly 120,000 clones, with roughly two fifths found just once. Sequencing used CD4+ T cells sorted from blood. The receptors here all came from a human donor with alopecia areata.

V is TRBV5-1 and J is TRBJ2-3; D gene unclear. Deletions cut 4 bases from V and 0 bases from J, with 9 bases between. The germline V gene encodes CDR1 SGHRS and CDR2 YFSETQ. This CDR3 has 14 residues. CDR3 sequence: CASSPARSTDTQYF. The CDR3 DNA reads TGCGCCAGCAGCCCCGCTCGAAGCACAGATACGCAGTATTTT.

The chain joins TRBV28 to TRBJ2-7, with TRBD1 identical over 8 bases. Germline V gene lookup returns CDR1 MDHEN and CDR2 SYDVKM. The V and J ends lost 5 bases and 5 bases, in that order; junction bases with no gene match: 11. The CDR3 extends over 15 amino acids. The CDR3 DNA follows: TGTGCCAGCAGTGTACCGGGACAGGCCGAGAACGAGCAGTACTTC. It is translated as CASSVPGQAENEQYF. Variable domain in full (rest from reference TRBV28 and TRBJ2-7): DVKVTQSSRYLVKRTGEKVFLECVQDMDHENMFWYRQDPGLGLRLIYFSYDVKMKEKGDIPEGYSVSREKKERFSLILESASTNQTSMYLCASSVPGQAENEQYFGPGTRLTVT.

This clone was seen once. The chain uses TRBV9 and TRBJ1-2; 11 nucleotides agree with TRBD1. In germline, CDR1 is SGDLS, CDR2 YYNGEE. The V segment lost 5 bases and the J segment 6 bases; nucleotides outside the gene matches: 3. This CDR3 has 13 amino acids. The CDR3 nucleotides are TGTGCCAGCAGGGGACAGGGGGGAAATGGCTACACCTTC. Residues: CASRGQGGNGYTF.

The V call is TRBV7-9, the J call TRBJ2-7; 9 positions match TRBD1. CDR3 length: 14 residues. The germline V gene has CDR1 SEHNR and CDR2 FQNEAQ (reference sequence). After removal of 7 bases from V and 6 bases from J, the junction contained 10 bases not matched to a gene. For the CDR3, the DNA is TGTGCCAGCACGGAACGACAGGGACAGGGCGAGCAGTACTTC. This sequence encodes CASTERQGQGEQYF. Combining the CDR3 with reference TRBV7-9 and TRBJ2-7 gives the whole variable domain DTGVSQNPRHKITKRGQNVTFRCDPISEHNRLYWYRQTLGQGPEFLTYFQNEAQLEKSRLLSDRFSAERPKGSFSTLEIQRTEQGDSAMYLCASTERQGQGEQYFGPGTRLTVT.

The genes are TRBV4-2 and TRBJ1-5, with 7 nucleotides matching TRBD1. Germline CDR1 and CDR2: LGHNA and YNFKEQ. CDR3 length equals 15 residues. The J segment lost 3 bases and the V segment lost 4 bases, leaving 6 bases of the junction unmatched. As DNA, the CDR3 is TGTGCCAGCAGCCTCCTCAGGGGGACCAATCAGCCCCAGCATTTT. Encoded protein: CASSLLRGTNQPQHF.

V usage is TRBV7-6 and J usage is TRBJ2-5; TRBD2 might be the D (5 bases). Germline assignment: CDR1 SGHVS and CDR2 FNYEAQ. V was shortened by 5 bases and J by 1 base, with 11 bases between the two germline ends. The CDR3 runs to 14 residues. CDR3 DNA: TGTGCCAGCAGCCGTAAAAGCGGCCAAGAGACCCAGTACTTC. Its protein product is CASSRKSGQETQYF.

The rearrangement joins TRBV7-3 to TRBJ2-2, with TRBD1 identical over 7 bases. CDR1 SGHTA and CDR2 FQGTGA come from the germline V gene. CDR3 length equals 16 residues. After removal of 5 bases from V and 5 bases from J, the junction contained 11 bases not matched to a gene. This chain's CDR3 is CASSQGMGQLTGELFF. The CDR3, as DNA: TGTGCCAGCAGCCAGGGGATGGGACAGCTTACCGGGGAGCTGTTTTTT.

The CDR3 reads CASSVLAGVPNEQFF. The CDR3 DNA reads as TGTGCCAGCAGCGTACTAGCGGGAGTACCCAATGAGCAGTTCTTC. The V and J genes are TRBV9 and TRBJ2-1, with 10 bases fitting TRBD2. V lost 1 base to trimming and J lost 6 bases; unmatched junction nucleotides: 4. This CDR3 comprises 15 residues. Germline CDR1 SGDLS, CDR2 YYNGEE.

This clone was seen a few times. The chain joins TRBV7-3 to TRBJ2-3; D not resolved. The CDR3 runs to 13 residues. V was cut by 4 bases and J by 6 bases, with 11 bases left in between. Looked up from germline, CDR1 is SGHTA and CDR2 is FQGTGA. Here the CDR3 reads CASSSQMGDTQYF. The CDR3 DNA reads TGTGCCAGCAGCTCCCAGATGGGGGATACGCAGTATTTT.

The CDR3 sequence: CAWRDRSYEQYF. In DNA form, the CDR3 reads TGTGCCTGGAGAGACAGGTCCTACGAGCAGTACTTC. The chain combines TRBV30 with TRBJ2-7; D might be TRBD1 (6 bases). Trimming removed 3 bases at V and 1 base at J, with 7 bases between. The CDR3 contains 12 residues. Germline CDR1 and CDR2: GTSNPN and SVGIG (reference sequence).

Here the CDR3 reads CAWTFVGQGRDTQYF. The CDR3 nucleotides are TGTGCCTGGACGTTCGTTGGACAGGGAAGAGATACGCAGTATTTT. This chain connects TRBV30 to TRBJ2-3; 8 nucleotides align to TRBD1. The trim removed 4 bases at V and 5 bases at J, leaving 11 bases unmatched. The germline gives CDR1 GTSNPN, CDR2 SVGIG (reference sequence). This CDR3 comprises 15 residues. Complete variable domain (other parts from reference TRBV30 and TRBJ2-3): SQTIHQWPATLVQPVGSPLSLECTVEGTSNPNLYWYRQAAGRGLQLLFYSVGIGQISSEVPQNLSASRPQDRQFILSSKKLLLSDSGFYLCAWTFVGQGRDTQYFGPGTRLTVL.

CDR3: CSVAKRTSYEQYF. CDR3 sequence (DNA): TGCAGCGTTGCTAAGCGGACCTCCTACGAGCAGTACTTC. The V call is TRBV29-1, the J call TRBJ2-7, with a possible D match to TRBD2 (5 bases). Germline values: CDR1 SQVTM, CDR2 ANQGSEA. V gave up 4 bases and J gave up 0 bases, with 10 bases separating them. The CDR3 consists of 13 residues.

This clone was counted a few times. V and J are TRBV5-1 and TRBJ2-5; no definite D call. This CDR3 is 13 amino acids long. V lost 0 bases and J 4 bases, leaving 7 bases between the germline ends. From germline, CDR1 is SGHRS and CDR2 YFSETQ. The CDR3 protein is CASSLAGRETQYF. As DNA, the CDR3 is TGCGCCAGCAGCTTGGCCGGGCGAGAGACCCAGTACTTC.

The rearrangement uses TRBV7-2 and TRBJ2-3, with D perhaps matching TRBD2 (5 bases). There are 13 residues in the CDR3. Trimming took 1 base from V and 11 from J, leaving 13 bases between them. Germline CDR1 and CDR2: SGHTA and FQGNSA. The CDR3 loop is CASSLGGNIGQYF. The CDR3 DNA is TGTGCCAGCAGCTTAGGAGGGAACATAGGGCAGTATTTT.

This clone has only one observation. The rearrangement joins TRBV5-1 to TRBJ2-5; D gene uncertain. There are 15 residues in the CDR3. Germline CDR1 is SGHRS and CDR2 is YFSETQ. Deletions cut 0 bases from V and 5 bases from J, with 14 bases between. The CDR3 loop is CASSLEGKAQETQYF. As DNA, the CDR3 is TGCGCCAGCAGCTTGGAGGGCAAGGCTCAGGAGACCCAGTACTTC.

The chain is built from TRBV29-1 and TRBJ1-5; D is uncertain. The CDR3 is 13 residues long. V was clipped by 6 bases and J by 2 bases, with 11 bases between them. Germline V gene sequence: CDR1 SQVTM, CDR2 ANQGSEA. The CDR3: CSVRPDGNQPQHF. Here the CDR3 DNA reads TGCAGCGTGAGACCGGATGGCAATCAGCCCCAGCATTTT.

The chain carries TRBV7-9 and TRBJ2-2; 13 bases align to TRBD2. This CDR3 comprises 19 residues. With V trimmed by 2 bases and J by 5 bases, 11 bases remained unmatched. From germline, CDR1 is SEHNR and CDR2 FQNEAQ (reference sequence). In DNA form, the CDR3 reads TGTGCCAGCAGCTTATATTCATCGGGGACTAGCGGGAAAACCGGGGAGCTGTTTTTT. Translation: CASSLYSSGTSGKTGELFF.